Below, 15 T cell receptor beta chains from the same sample are listed, as sequenced in a study of T cell repertoires in cytomegalovirus infection. No antigens are known for them. TCRdb re-derived calls from the reads in MiXCR, one entry per CDR3 protein. The repertoire consists of about 160,000 distinct CDR3 sequences, with about 22% occurring once and the leading ten covering 20% to 30%. The material sequenced was CD8+ T cells from cultured PBMCs, taken from culture after CMV antigen stimulation. Every receptor here comes from a human donor in good health (CMV status not recorded). Some clones in this sample may be carry-over from other donors' samples.

V is TRBV7-9 and J is TRBJ1-2, with D tentatively TRBD1 (6 bases). Germline-derived CDR1 and CDR2 are SEHNR and FQNEAQ (reference sequence). This CDR3 has 14 residues. Trimming stripped 4 bases from V and 8 bases from J, with 17 bases between. Here the CDR3 reads CASSSSRTGLGYTF. Here the CDR3 DNA reads TGTGCCAGCAGCTCTTCACGTACAGGGCTCGGCTACACCTTC.

This clonotype was counted between two and nine times. This rearrangement joins TRBV6-5 to TRBJ1-6; D not certain. The CDR3 has 12 amino acids. Trimming pared 6 bases from V and 10 bases from J, leaving 10 bases between. The germline gives CDR1 MNHEY, CDR2 SVGAGI. CDR3 nucleotides: TGTGCCAGCAGGCTCGGCGGCTCACCCCTCCACTTT. It specifies CASRLGGSPLHF.

This sequence joins TRBV18 and TRBJ2-4; D gene ambiguous. Germline assignment: CDR1 KGHSH and CDR2 LQKENI. The CDR3 has 16 residues. V was pared by 3 bases and J by 1 base, with 13 bases between. The chain's CDR3 is CASSPQPVGAKNIQYF. The DNA of the CDR3 is TGTGCCAGCTCACCCCAGCCGGTCGGGGCCAAAAACATTCAGTACTTC.

The chain joins TRBV2 to TRBJ1-1; weak D call: TRBD1 (6 bases). V lost 10 bases to trimming and J lost 4 bases, with 22 bases between them. Germline CDR1 reads SNHLY; CDR2 reads FYNNEI. The CDR3 runs to 15 residues. CDR3 nucleotides: TGTGCCATCTACTCGGGTCCGGGAGGGGGCACTGAAGCTTTCTTT. Protein sequence: CAIYSGPGGGTEAFF.

This clonotype turned up a few times. The chain recombines TRBV9 with TRBJ1-2; unclear D gene. CDR1 is SGDLS and CDR2 is YYNGEE in the germline V gene. V was trimmed by 3 bases and J by 6 bases, leaving 12 bases between them. The CDR3 is made up of 13 amino acids. CDR3 loop: CASSARAIDGYTF. The CDR3 DNA is TGTGCCAGCAGCGCCCGGGCCATAGATGGCTACACCTTC.

The V call is TRBV12-3 or TRBV12-4, the J call TRBJ2-7; TRBD1 aligns across 9 bases. The V and J ends lost 5 bases and 5 bases, in that order; junction bases with no gene match: 7. CDR3 size: 14 residues. For the CDR3, the DNA is TGTGCCAGCAGTCGGACAGGGGCTTTCGACGAGCAGTACTTC. Protein product: CASSRTGAFDEQYF.

V gene TRBV7-2 combines with J gene TRBJ2-3, with TRBD2 matching 10 bases. This CDR3 has 18 residues. V shed 5 bases and J 1 base; nucleotides not matched to a gene: 12. CDR1 SGHTA and CDR2 FQGNSA come from the germline V gene. Here the CDR3 reads CASSPGLAATIGTDTQYF. The CDR3 DNA follows: TGTGCCAGCAGCCCAGGACTAGCGGCAACCATCGGCACAGATACGCAGTATTTT. Complete variable domain (other parts from reference TRBV7-2 and TRBJ2-3): GAGVSQSPSNKVTEKGKDVELRCDPISGHTALYWYRQSLGQGLEFLIYFQGNSAPDKSGLPSDRFSAERTGGSVSTLTIQRTQQEDSAVYLCASSPGLAATIGTDTQYFGPGTRLTVL.

This rearrangement joins TRBV6-2 or TRBV6-3 to TRBJ1-5; no definite D call. Per germline, CDR1 MNHEY and CDR2 SVGEGT. The CDR3 covers 11 residues. Deletions cut 8 bases from V and 15 bases from J, with 17 bases between. DNA for the CDR3: TGTGCCAGCCTTGAAGGTGGTAAATGGCATTTT. It specifies CASLEGGKWHF.

The chain employs TRBV6-5 and TRBJ2-2; 7 nucleotides agree with TRBD1. With V trimmed by 5 bases and J by 9 bases, 9 bases remained unmatched. CDR1 MNHEY and CDR2 SVGAGI come from the germline V gene. This CDR3 region has 14 residues. The CDR3: CASSVQGTTRELFF. Written as DNA, the CDR3 is TGTGCCAGCAGTGTACAGGGGACAACTCGGGAGCTGTTTTTT.

This clonotype was found a few times. The chain carries TRBV7-2 and TRBJ2-1; a possible D gene is TRBD2 (5 bases). The CDR3 spans 17 residues. V was clipped by 1 base and J by 0 bases, with 13 bases between them. Germline loops: CDR1 SGHTA, CDR2 FQGNSA. CDR3 coding DNA: TGTGCCAGCAGCTTAGTCGGGCGGGTAAGCTCCTACAATGAGCAGTTCTTC. Translation gives CASSLVGRVSSYNEQFF.

This clonotype turned up a few times. V and J are TRBV6-2 or TRBV6-3 and TRBJ2-3; maybe TRBD2 (6 bases). V lost 0 bases, J lost 5 bases, and 12 bases lay in between. Per the germline V gene, CDR1 is MNHEY and CDR2 is SVGEGT. This CDR3 has 15 amino acids. CDR3 bases: TGTGCCAGCAGTTACTCTGGCGGGGTAAGAGATACGCAGTATTTT. This sequence encodes CASSYSGGVRDTQYF.

This clonotype was picked up many times. The chain links TRBV6-2 or TRBV6-3 to TRBJ1-1; D unresolved. Germline CDR1 is MNHEY and CDR2 is SVGEGT. This CDR3 has 11 residues. V was shortened by 2 bases and J by 7 bases, with 5 bases between the two germline ends. The chain's CDR3 is CASSYPDEAFF. As DNA, the CDR3 is TGTGCCAGCAGTTACCCCGATGAAGCTTTCTTT.

This clonotype was seen many times. The chain combines TRBV7-9 with TRBJ2-3; no reliable D call. The CDR3 contains 13 residues. The V gene's germline CDR1 is SEHNR and CDR2 FQNEAQ (reference sequence). V was cut by 4 bases and J by 3 bases, with 8 bases left in between. CDR3 sequence: CASSSETTDTQYF. CDR3 in DNA: TGTGCCAGCAGCTCTGAGACAACAGATACGCAGTATTTT.

V and J are TRBV7-9 and TRBJ2-1; D is uncertain. Germline V lookup: CDR1 SEHNR, CDR2 FQNEAQ (reference sequence). There are 12 residues in the CDR3. The germline V and J ends were trimmed by 0 bases and 9 bases, with 6 bases remaining between them. CDR3 sequence: CASSLAAGEQFF. The CDR3 DNA follows: TGTGCCAGCAGCTTAGCTGCAGGTGAGCAGTTCTTC.

The rearrangement uses TRBV7-9 and TRBJ1-2, with D perhaps matching TRBD1 (6 bases). V was clipped by 10 bases and J by 4 bases, with 22 bases between them. The CDR3 has 15 amino acids. Germline loops: CDR1 SEHNR, CDR2 FQNEAQ (reference sequence). As DNA, the CDR3 is TGTGCCATCGAGAACAACCCGGGGGGCTTCTATGGCTACACCTTC. Residues: CAIENNPGGFYGYTF.